The 22 T cell receptor beta chains listed next were all sequenced from one sample in a study of blood T cells in healthy people across ages. A second PCR, run for roughly 7 to 11 cycles, used a sample-barcoded 5' primer plus a J-beta primer mix. TCRdb re-called the 5' RACE reads with MiXCR, one entry per CDR3 protein. The sample holds 500,000 to 650,000 distinct CDR3 sequences; roughly a quarter are singletons and the top ten take 3% to 4%. This sample was shared with a second study, whose subject was T cells of mothers and their children.

The sequenced sample was blood. The receptors were sampled from a boy aged 2 to 10 in good health.

This chain joins TRBV10-2 and TRBJ1-2, with 10 bases fitting TRBD1. CDR3 length: 18 amino acids. V lost 3 bases to trimming and J lost 1 base; unmatched junction nucleotides: 11. Per the germline V gene, CDR1 is WSHSY and CDR2 is SAAADI. The CDR3 nucleotides read TGCGCCAGCAGTGATGGGGACAGGGGCTATACTCTTAACTATGGCTACACCTTC. It translates to CASSDGDRGYTLNYGYTF.

This clonotype was found many times. The chain employs TRBV25-1 and TRBJ1-1; D gene uncertain. CDR1 is MGHDK, CDR2 SYGVNS, per germline. V was shortened by 8 bases and J by 0 bases, with 4 bases between the two germline ends. The CDR3 consists of 11 residues. The CDR3 protein is CASVLNTEAFF. The CDR3 nucleotides are TGTGCCAGCGTCTTGAACACTGAAGCTTTCTTT.

The genes are TRBV10-1 and TRBJ2-1, with 13 bases matching TRBD2. V was clipped by 3 bases and J by 15 bases; unmatched bases: 8. CDR3 length equals 14 residues. Germline V gives CDR1 WNHNN, CDR2 SYGVQD (reference sequence). CDR3 sequence reads: CASSDRTSGSRMFF. In nucleotides, the CDR3 is TGCGCCAGCAGTGATCGGACTAGCGGGAGCCGGATGTTCTTC.

This clonotype was counted ten times or more. At one boundary the junction diverges from the germline segment, which might be a read error. The chain uses TRBV5-1 and TRBJ2-1, with 10 bases identical to TRBD2. The CDR3 totals 15 residues. In germline, CDR1 is SGHRS, CDR2 YFSETQ. The CDR3 nucleotides read TGTGCCAGCAGTTTAGGACTAGCGGCCTACAATGAGCAGTTCTTC. Amino acid sequence: CASSLGLAAYNEQFF. The full variable domain, its missing parts supplied by reference TRBV5-1 and TRBJ2-1, is KAGVTQTPRYLIKTRGQQVTLSCSPISGHRSVSWYQQTPGQGLQFLFEYFSETQRNKGNFPGRFSGRQFSNSRSEMNVSTLELGDSALYLCASSLGLAAYNEQFFGPGTRLTVL.

This clonotype was picked up a small number of times. The chain links TRBV28 to TRBJ2-5; no clear D. Judging by the DNA end, TRBJ2-1 fits better; the J call may be wrong. Germline loops: CDR1 MDHEN, CDR2 SYDVKM. This CDR3 spans 13 amino acids. For the CDR3, the DNA is TGTGCCAGCAATAAGGGCGTATACAATGAGCAGTTCTTC. Translation: CASNKGVYNEQFF.

The chain recombines TRBV12-3 or TRBV12-4 with TRBJ2-3; 7 nucleotides agree with TRBD2. The CDR3 runs to 15 residues. V shed 5 bases and J 1 base; nucleotides not matched to a gene: 6. CDR3 amino acids: CASSIGLGGTDTQYF. The CDR3 coding sequence is TGTGCCAGCAGTATTGGACTAGGGGGCACAGATACGCAGTATTTT.

The sample holds a few counts of this clonotype. The chain uses TRBV7-2 and TRBJ2-5, with 8 bases aligning to TRBD1. The CDR3 has 13 residues. V shed 5 bases, J shed 5 bases, and the junction held 4 bases outside the gene matches. Germline values: CDR1 SGHTA, CDR2 FQGNSA. The CDR3 spells CASSVDRAETQYF. The CDR3 DNA reads TGTGCCAGCAGCGTGGACAGGGCGGAGACCCAGTACTTC.

This clonotype was observed a few times. The rearrangement links TRBV7-9 to TRBJ2-1; D might be TRBD1 or TRBD2, each matching 6 bases. The CDR3 has 13 amino acids. Germline V gene data show CDR1 as SEHNR and CDR2 as FQNEAQ (reference sequence). Trimming took 6 bases from V and 9 from J, leaving 15 bases between them. This CDR3 reads CASRRGVKGEQFF. DNA of the CDR3: TGTGCCAGCAGAAGGGGGGTGAAGGGTGAGCAGTTCTTC.

This clonotype was found a few times. The chain employs TRBV29-1 and TRBJ2-1, with D unclear. Germline V gene data show CDR1 as SQVTM and CDR2 as ANQGSEA. This CDR3 spans 14 amino acids. Trimming cost V 3 bases and J 3 bases, with 12 bases left between them. The CDR3 sequence: CSVEWSRGYNEQFF. The CDR3 DNA sequence: TGCAGCGTTGAGTGGTCTCGAGGCTACAATGAGCAGTTCTTC.

The chain links TRBV20-1 to TRBJ2-5; D not resolved. Trimming pared 6 bases from V and 5 bases from J, leaving 16 bases between. The CDR3 totals 13 residues. Per germline, CDR1 DFQATT and CDR2 SNEGSKA (reference sequence). Written as DNA, the CDR3 is TGCAGTGCCATAGCTGCGACCGGGGAGACCCAGTACTTC. This translates into CSAIAATGETQYF.

The rearrangement joins TRBV10-3 to TRBJ2-1; a possible D gene is TRBD1 (6 bases). The better agreement between TRBJ2-7 and the DNA end casts doubt on the J call. Germline values: CDR1 ENHRY, CDR2 SYGVKD. CDR3 length: 11 amino acids. In nucleotides, the CDR3 is TGTGCCTCCCGGGACACAGACGAGCAGTACTTC. Translating it yields CASRDTDEQYF.

V usage is TRBV2 and J usage is TRBJ2-1; possible D gene TRBD2, 6 bases. The V end was cut by 6 bases, the J end by 6 bases, with 12 bases between. The CDR3 totals 13 residues. Germline assignment: CDR1 SNHLY and CDR2 FYNNEI. CDR3 region: CASSVRGINEQFF. CDR3 sequence (DNA): TGTGCCAGCAGCGTCCGGGGGATCAATGAGCAGTTCTTC.

This clonotype was observed once. The rearrangement uses TRBV20-1 and TRBJ1-1, with TRBD1 identical over 12 bases. J lost 2 bases, V lost 8 bases, and 9 bases had no gene match. From germline, CDR1 is DFQATT and CDR2 SNEGSKA (reference sequence). There are 15 residues in the CDR3. The CDR3 nucleotides are TGCAGTACATCGGGACAGGGGGCAACAAACACTGAAGCTTTCTTT. It is translated as CSTSGQGATNTEAFF.

The CDR3 region is CSAGSPSALGSTEAFF. DNA of the CDR3: TGCAGCGCCGGATCCCCGTCGGCTCTCGGGAGCACTGAAGCTTTCTTT. The chain couples TRBV29-1 to TRBJ1-1; D remains ambiguous. The CDR3 sequence is 16 residues long. Trimming took off 7 bases at V and 4 bases at J, with 25 bases between the two ends. The germline CDR1 and CDR2 sequences are SQVTM and ANQGSEA.

The J gene is TRBJ2-5, the V gene TRBV6-4; D unclear. Trimming left V 2 bases short and J 2 bases short, with 6 bases between. The CDR3 length is 13 residues. From germline, CDR1 is MRHNA and CDR2 SNTAGT. This chain's CDR3 is CASSDMGQETQYF. CDR3 coding DNA: TGTGCCAGCAGTGACATGGGACAAGAGACCCAGTACTTC.

The rearrangement uses TRBV7-2 and TRBJ2-7; TRBD2 might be the D (6 bases). The V end lost 1 base, the J end lost 4 bases, and 14 bases lay between the germline ends. Germline V lookup: CDR1 SGHTA, CDR2 FQGNSA. The CDR3 covers 15 residues. The CDR3 bases are TGTGCCAGCAGCTTAGGGGAAGGGGAGGTTTACGAGCAGTACTTC. Protein product: CASSLGEGEVYEQYF.

This clonotype occurred many times. At one boundary the junction diverges from the germline segment, which might be a read error. V is TRBV5-1 and J is TRBJ1-1; no firm D call. CDR1 and CDR2 (germline): SGHRS, YFSETQ. The CDR3 is 13 amino acids. This CDR3 is CASSLEGNTEAFF. For the CDR3, the DNA is TGTGCCAGCAGCTTAGAGGGGAACACTGAAGCTTTCTTT. The full variable domain, rest sourced from reference TRBV5-1 and TRBJ1-1, is KAGVTQTPRYLIKTRGQQVTLSCSPISGHRSVSWYQQTPGQGLQFLFEYFSETQRNKGNFPGRFSGRQFSNSRSEMNVSTLELGDSALYLCASSLEGNTEAFFGQGTRLTVV.

The chain joins TRBV7-9 to TRBJ2-5; a weak D match, TRBD1 (6 bases). The J call is uncertain, as TRBJ2-7 better fits the DNA end. CDR1 is SEHNR, CDR2 FQNEAQ, per germline (reference sequence). This CDR3 spans 13 amino acids. In nucleotides, the CDR3 is TGTGCCAGCAGTCCAACCGGGACAATCGAGCAGTACTTC. Amino acids: CASSPTGTIEQYF.

The chain joins TRBV10-3 to TRBJ2-1; TRBD2 aligns across 13 bases. The germline V gene encodes CDR1 ENHRY and CDR2 SYGVKD. The V and J ends lost 4 bases and 6 bases, in that order; junction bases with no gene match: 6. This CDR3 contains 16 residues. CDR3 DNA: TGTGCCATCAGTGCCCTAACTAGCGGGGGGGCCAATGAGCAGTTCTTC. Translated: CAISALTSGGANEQFF.

V is TRBV28 and J is TRBJ2-7; D uncertain. Per the germline V gene, CDR1 is MDHEN and CDR2 is SYDVKM. Trimming left V 6 bases short and J 0 bases short, with 9 bases between. The CDR3 contains 13 residues. The CDR3 reads CASSPTISYEQYF. CDR3 coding DNA: TGTGCCAGCAGCCCCACGATCTCCTACGAGCAGTACTTC.

This clonotype was counted at least ten times. The chain links TRBV7-3 to TRBJ2-2; D uncertain. V was clipped by 1 base and J by 4 bases, with 4 bases between them. Germline V CDR1 and CDR2: SGHTA, FQGTGA. The CDR3 sequence is 13 residues long. CDR3 in DNA: TGTGCCAGCAGCTTAAATCCCACCGGGGAGCTGTTTTTT. Its translation is CASSLNPTGELFF.

This clonotype was seen only a few times. This chain links TRBV2 with TRBJ1-3, with 7 bases that match TRBD1. The CDR3 has 14 residues. V shed 4 bases and J 5 bases; nucleotides not matched to a gene: 5. The germline gives CDR1 SNHLY, CDR2 FYNNEI. The chain's CDR3 is CASSVGRGRNTIYF. The CDR3 bases are TGTGCCAGCAGTGTGGGCAGGGGGAGAAACACCATATATTTT.